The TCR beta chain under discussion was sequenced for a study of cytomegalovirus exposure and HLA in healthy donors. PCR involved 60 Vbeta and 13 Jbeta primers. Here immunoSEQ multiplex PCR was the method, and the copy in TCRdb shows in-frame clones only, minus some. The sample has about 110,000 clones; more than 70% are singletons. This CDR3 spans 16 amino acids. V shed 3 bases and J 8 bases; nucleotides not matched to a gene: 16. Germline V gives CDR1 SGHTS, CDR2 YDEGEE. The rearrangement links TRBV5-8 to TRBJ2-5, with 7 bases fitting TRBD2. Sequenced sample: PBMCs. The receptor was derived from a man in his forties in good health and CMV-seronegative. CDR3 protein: CASSSGGGPTAETQYF. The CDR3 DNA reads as TGTGCCAGCAGCTCGGGGGGTGGGCCTACTGCCGAAACCCAGTACTTC. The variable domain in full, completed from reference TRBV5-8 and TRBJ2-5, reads EAGVTQSPTHLIKTRGQQATLRCSPISGHTSVYWYQQALGLGLQFLLWYDEGEERNRGNFPPRFSGRQFPNYSSELNVNALELEDSALYLCASSSGGGPTAETQYFGPGTRLLVL.